The 23 T cell receptor beta chains in this list originate from one sample, sequenced in a study of chemoradiotherapy in HPV16-positive cancers. The repertoire was sequenced with immunoSEQ multiplex PCR; TCRdb's copy has only in-frame clones and lacks some. The profile covers about 9,700 clones, with about 91% appearing a single time and around an eighth taken by the ten largest. This sample comprised blood, obtained from a patient who underwent chemoradiotherapy. These receptor sequences come from a human donor with HPV-associated anogenital cancer.

This chain uses TRBV5-1 with TRBJ2-3, with D possibly TRBD2 on 5 matching bases. The ends were cut back, 3 bases at V and 7 bases at J, with 12 bases in the middle. This CDR3 has 13 amino acids. The germline V gene encodes CDR1 SGHRS and CDR2 YFSETQ. CDR3 bases: TGCGCCAGCAGCTCAGGACTGGCGTATACGCAGTATTTT. This gives the protein CASSSGLAYTQYF.

The chain links TRBV13 to TRBJ2-2, with D hard to call. CDR3 length equals 12 residues. Deletions cut 2 bases from V and 6 bases from J, with 4 bases between. Germline values: CDR1 PRHDT, CDR2 FYEKMQ (reference sequence). CDR3 amino acids: CASSLNPGELFF. The CDR3 nucleotides are TGTGCCAGCAGCTTAAATCCCGGGGAGCTGTTTTTT.

This chain joins TRBV9 and TRBJ2-7, with D unclear. V was cut by 3 bases and J by 7 bases, with 20 bases left in between. CDR3 length equals 15 residues. Germline CDR1 reads SGDLS; CDR2 reads YYNGEE. CDR3 in amino acids: CASSALRLVPGEQYV. DNA of the CDR3: TGTGCCAGCAGCGCCCTCCGGCTGGTCCCTGGGGAGCAGTACGTC.

V is TRBV29-1 and J is TRBJ1-4; 10 bases fit TRBD1. Trimming took 8 bases from V and 10 from J; bases not matched to a gene: 13. Per the germline V gene, CDR1 is SQVTM and CDR2 is ANQGSEA. This CDR3 comprises 14 residues. This CDR3 reads CSFQTGQGIGKLFF. The CDR3 DNA reads as TGCAGCTTTCAAACGGGACAGGGGATAGGAAAACTGTTTTTT.

The rearrangement links TRBV19 to TRBJ2-2; 11 bases map to TRBD2. CDR3 length: 16 residues. Germline-derived CDR1 and CDR2 are LNHDA and SQIVND (reference sequence). Germline trimming cut 5 bases from V and 3 bases from J; bases unmatched to any gene: 5. As DNA, the CDR3 is TGTGCCAGTAGTTTTACTAGCGGGGGTTACACCGGGGAGCTGTTTTTT. This sequence encodes CASSFTSGGYTGELFF.

This chain links TRBV19 with TRBJ2-2; D may be TRBD1 (6 bases). V lost 6 bases to trimming and J lost 3 bases, with 14 bases between them. CDR1 LNHDA and CDR2 SQIVND come from the germline V gene (reference sequence). The CDR3 consists of 15 residues. The chain's CDR3 is CASRQQGADTGELFF. In DNA form, the CDR3 reads TGTGCCAGTAGGCAACAGGGAGCGGACACCGGGGAGCTGTTTTTT.

This clone was seen a few times. This chain connects TRBV4-1 to TRBJ1-5; TRBD1 agrees at 7 bases. Trimming at V came to 0 bases and at J to 7 bases, leaving 6 bases not matched to a gene. This CDR3 is 15 amino acids long. CDR1 is MGHRA, CDR2 YSYEKL, per germline. The CDR3 DNA sequence: TGCGCCAGCAGCCAAGAGCCCAGGGGGGGCCAGCCCCAGCATTTT. Translating gives CASSQEPRGGQPQHF.

The chain uses TRBV27 and TRBJ1-5; a weak D match, TRBD1 (5 bases). Germline V gene sequence: CDR1 MNHEY, CDR2 SMNVEV (reference sequence). The CDR3 spans 14 residues. Trimming removed 10 bases at V and 6 bases at J, with 19 bases between. The CDR3 DNA is TGTGCCACGGCCCGGGTGGGGGTGGGTCAGCCCCAGCATTTT. Amino acids: CATARVGVGQPQHF.

The V and J genes are TRBV9 and TRBJ2-3; D may match TRBD1 or TRBD2 (6 bases each). V gave up 0 bases and J gave up 4 bases, with 9 bases separating them. Germline V gene data show CDR1 as SGDLS and CDR2 as YYNGEE. The CDR3 spans 14 residues. CDR3 DNA sequence: TGTGCCAGCAGCGTAGCGGGGGCGGCAGATACGCAGTATTTT. Translating gives CASSVAGAADTQYF.

This clone occurred once. The chain joins TRBV27 to TRBJ1-5; possibly TRBD1 for D (5 bases). CDR1 and CDR2 (germline): MNHEY, SMNVEV (reference sequence). The CDR3 is made up of 15 amino acids. V was cut by 2 bases and J by 4 bases, with 12 bases left in between. CDR3 sequence reads: CASSLRQGSNQPQHF. In DNA, the CDR3 is TGTGCCAGCAGTTTACGGCAGGGAAGTAATCAGCCCCAGCATTTT.

V gene TRBV27 combines with J gene TRBJ2-1; the D gene is possibly TRBD1 (5 bases). Trimming took 2 bases from V and 12 from J, leaving 8 bases between them. The V gene's germline CDR1 is MNHEY and CDR2 SMNVEV (reference sequence). CDR3 size: 11 residues. The DNA for the CDR3 is TGTGCCAGCAGTTTAGGGGCAGGGCAGTTCTTC. The encoded protein is CASSLGAGQFF.

This clone is a singleton in its sample. The rearrangement uses TRBV6-1 and TRBJ2-3; 11 nucleotides match TRBD2. The junction had 6 bases not matched to a gene; V was cut back by 4 bases and J by 3 bases. This CDR3 comprises 16 residues. The germline CDR1 and CDR2 sequences are MNHNS and SASEGT. CDR3 sequence (DNA): TGTGCCAGCAGTGCTGTAGCGGGGGGGCTGACAGATACGCAGTATTTT. This codes for CASSAVAGGLTDTQYF.

The chain recombines TRBV10-2 with TRBJ2-1; 13 bases are shared with TRBD2. The V segment lost 7 bases and the J segment 6 bases; nucleotides outside the gene matches: 6. This CDR3 comprises 15 residues. Germline V gene sequence: CDR1 WSHSY, CDR2 SAAADI. CDR3 in amino acids: CASNFGLAGVNEQFF. In nucleotides, the CDR3 is TGCGCCAGCAATTTTGGACTAGCGGGGGTCAATGAGCAGTTCTTC.

J is TRBJ2-7 and V is TRBV11-3; D possibly corresponds to TRBD2 (6 bases). Germline CDR1 reads SGHNT; CDR2 reads YENEEA. The CDR3 contains 13 residues. The V and J ends lost 2 bases and 3 bases respectively, with 8 bases between them. CDR3 DNA: TGTGCCAGCAGCTTAATCGGGAGCTACGAGCAGTACGTC. Amino acids: CASSLIGSYEQYV.

The chain recombines TRBV12-5 with TRBJ1-2; TRBD1 might be the D (5 bases). CDR3 length: 15 residues. Trimming took 5 bases from V and 2 from J, leaving 15 bases between them. Germline V gives CDR1 LGHNT, CDR2 FRNRAP. The CDR3 DNA reads as TGTGCTAGTGGTACTGCGGGACGCTTAAACTATGGCTACACCTTC. Its protein product is CASGTAGRLNYGYTF. Together with reference TRBV12-5 and TRBJ1-2, the CDR3 gives the full variable domain: DARVTQTPRHKVTEMGQEVTMRCQPILGHNTVFWYRQTMMQGLELLAYFRNRAPLDDSGMPKDRFSAEMPDATLATLKIQPSEPRDSAVYFCASGTAGRLNYGYTFGSGTRLTVV.

The chain couples TRBV12-5 to TRBJ1-3; the D is unclear. Between the trimmed V and J ends, which lost 6 bases and 4 bases, there was a span of 4 bases. This CDR3 has 11 residues. Germline lookup yields CDR1 LGHNT and CDR2 FRNRAP. Here the CDR3 reads CASGLGNTIYF. The CDR3 DNA follows: TGTGCTAGTGGGCTCGGAAACACCATATATTTT.

The chain uses TRBV29-1 and TRBJ1-2, with D unclear. The CDR3 runs 12 residues. Trimming removed 2 bases from V and 8 bases from J, with 12 bases in between. Germline V CDR1 and CDR2: SQVTM, ANQGSEA. The CDR3 DNA is TGCAGCGTTGAACCTCCTGGGCGGGGCTACACCTTC. Its translation: CSVEPPGRGYTF. Full variable domain (outside the CDR3, taken from reference TRBV29-1 and TRBJ1-2): SAVISQKPSRDICQRGTSLTIQCQVDSQVTMMFWYRQQPGQSLTLIATANQGSEATYESGFVIDKFPISRPNLTFSTLTVSNMSPEDSSIYLCSVEPPGRGYTFGSGTRLTVV.

The chain links TRBV25-1 to TRBJ2-5; D perhaps matches TRBD2 (6 bases). The J call may not be correct, given that the DNA end is closer to TRBJ2-7. The germline V gene has CDR1 MGHDK and CDR2 SYGVNS. CDR3 length equals 15 residues. CDR3 sequence: CASSNGGLRAREQYF. CDR3 DNA sequence: TGTGCCAGCAGTAATGGAGGACTAAGGGCTCGCGAGCAGTACTTC.

V and J are TRBV10-2 and TRBJ1-4, with D possibly TRBD1 on 6 matching bases. Germline V CDR1 and CDR2: WSHSY, SAAADI. Trimming took off 3 bases at V and 4 bases at J, with 6 bases between the two ends. This CDR3 is built from 13 residues. The CDR3 region is CASSDRGNEKLFF. The CDR3 coding sequence is TGCGCCAGCAGTGACAGGGGTAATGAAAAACTGTTTTTT.

The gene calls are TRBV6-1 and TRBJ2-7, with 8 bases fitting TRBD2. Germline V gene sequence: CDR1 MNHNS, CDR2 SASEGT. The CDR3 is 15 amino acids. The V gene end was trimmed by 3 bases and the J gene end by 6 bases; junction bases not matched to a gene: 10. CDR3 loop: CASSDSGGGPGEQYF. The CDR3 DNA reads as TGTGCCAGCAGTGATTCCGGGGGGGGTCCCGGCGAGCAGTACTTC.

This chain links TRBV18 with TRBJ2-1, with 8 nucleotides matching TRBD1. This CDR3 has 15 residues. Germline V gene sequence: CDR1 KGHSH, CDR2 LQKENI. With 2 bases clipped from V and 4 bases from J, the junction kept 4 bases outside the gene matches. This chain's CDR3 is CASSPVGTGYNEQFF. The DNA for the CDR3 is TGTGCCAGCTCACCAGTCGGGACAGGTTACAATGAGCAGTTCTTC.

This clone was observed once. The rearrangement uses TRBV9 and TRBJ1-1; D is uncertain. Per germline, CDR1 SGDLS and CDR2 YYNGEE. The CDR3 has 16 residues. Trimming cost V 3 bases and J 4 bases, with 19 bases left between them. CDR3 coding DNA: TGTGCCAGCAGCGGGGAGGGTCGCGGAGAATCCACTGAAGCTTTCTTT. It is translated as CASSGEGRGESTEAFF.

This chain joins TRBV6-6 and TRBJ2-3; 8 bases agree with TRBD1. The junction had 6 bases not matched to a gene; V was cut back by 0 bases and J by 7 bases. This CDR3 comprises 15 residues. CDR1 and CDR2 from the germline V gene are MNHNY and SVGAGI (reference sequence). The CDR3 is CASSYSMQGANTQYF. The CDR3 nucleotides are TGTGCCAGCAGTTACTCGATGCAGGGGGCGAATACGCAGTATTTT.